This is a list of T cell receptor beta chains from one sample in a study of CD4 T cells in relation to SARS-CoV-2 and coronaviruses. Assay used: immunoSEQ multiplex PCR; TCRdb lists only in-frame clones, some missing. The data show 10,000 to 13,000 clones, about 89% seen once. Sequencing used naive CD4+ T cells from PBMCs. All receptors derive from an adult with COVID-19. Both conserved end residues are part of each CDR3. The D gene is left open where the match is weak. The size of a clone is reported for some rows only, either as once, few or many, or as a class for expanded clones.

cdr3_length j_call clone_size v_call d_call cdr3_nt cdr3_aa
13 TRBJ2-1 . TRBV10-3 . TGTGCCATCAGTACCCACAACCCCGATGAGCAGTTCTTC CAISTHNPDEQFF
12 TRBJ2-3 . TRBV7-9 . TGTGCCAGCAGCTTACAGGGTGATACGCAGTATTTT CASSLQGDTQYF
13 TRBJ1-4 . TRBV5-8 . TGTGCCAGCAGCTTGCTTGGGAGTGAAAAACTGTTTTTT CASSLLGSEKLFF
15 TRBJ2-4 . TRBV28 . TGTGCCAGCAGTCCATGGGCAGAAGCCAAAAACATTCAGTACTTC CASSPWAEAKNIQYF
11 TRBJ1-4 once TRBV30 . TGTGCCTGGAGTGGGGGGGAAAAACTGTTTTTT CAWSGGEKLFF
16 TRBJ1-2 . TRBV7-2 . TGTGCCAGCAGCTTAGGTCCGGCGGAGTTAAGTAATGGCTACACCTTC CASSLGPAELSNGYTF
19 TRBJ2-3 few TRBV27 TRBD2 TGTGCCAGCAGGCCTGACCGGCTTCGGCTGAGCGGGGGCACAGATACGCAGTATTTT CASRPDRLRLSGGTDTQYF
13 TRBJ2-5 . TRBV7-8 . TGTGCCAGCAGCGCGGGACAGCAAGAGACCCAGTACTTC CASSAGQQETQYF
15 TRBJ2-7 . TRBV5-1 . TGCGCCAGCAGAAGAGGGGTAGTGGGTACCTACGAGCAGTACTTC CASRRGVVGTYEQYF
14 TRBJ1-2 once TRBV28 . TGTGCCAGCAGACTGCCCGGAGCTAACTATGGCTACACCTTC CASRLPGANYGYTF
13 TRBJ1-3 . TRBV19 . TGTGCCACCAGCCGCGGCTCTGGAAACACCATATATTTT CATSRGSGNTIYF
13 TRBJ2-7 . TRBV29-1 TRBD1 TGCAGCGTGTACTGGGACAGCGAGTACGAGCAGTACTTC CSVYWDSEYEQYF
16 TRBJ2-5 . TRBV11-2 TRBD2 TGTGCCAGCAGCAACATTGCTAGCGGGGGTCTCGAGACCCAGTACTTC CASSNIASGGLETQYF
15 TRBJ2-7 . TRBV6-6 TRBD1 TGTGCCAGCAGTCGGGACAGCTCAACCTCCTACGAGCAGTACTTC CASSRDSSTSYEQYF
12 TRBJ2-2 . TRBV11-1 . TGTGCCAGCTCGTTTAGTTCTGGGGAGCTGTTTTTT CASSFSSGELFF
15 TRBJ1-1 . TRBV6-5 . TGTGCCAGCAGTCCTCCGACAGGATTAAACACTGAAGCTTTCTTT CASSPPTGLNTEAFF
13 TRBJ2-7 . TRBV15 . TGTGCCACCAGCAGAGGGCTCACCTACGAGCAGTACTTC CATSRGLTYEQYF
13 TRBJ1-6 once TRBV19 . TGTGCCGCCAGGTCCGGGGTCCGGTCACCCCTCCACTTT CAARSGVRSPLHF
14 TRBJ2-3 . TRBV18 . TGTGCCAGCAGACTCTTCGGGAACACAGATACGCAGTATTTT CASRLFGNTDTQYF
13 TRBJ1-5 . TRBV4-2 . TGTGCCAGCAGCCCAAGAGGGGATCAGCCCCAGCATTTT CASSPRGDQPQHF
14 TRBJ2-5 . TRBV5-1 . TGCGCCAGCAGCTTGGATGGTTTCCAAGAGACCCAGTACTTC CASSLDGFQETQYF
15 TRBJ1-4 . TRBV5-1 TRBD1 TGCGCCAGCAGCAGACGACAGGGTTTCGGTGAAAAACTGTTTTTT CASSRRQGFGEKLFF
20 TRBJ2-2 . TRBV3-1/TRBV3-2 TRBD1 TGTGCCAGCAGCCAACCTCGGACAGGGGCTTCTAAAAAGTGCACCGGGGAGCTGTTTTTT CASSQPRTGASKKCTGELFF
15 TRBJ2-2 once TRBV7-8 . TGTGCCAGCAGCCTCGCCGGAGGGGGAACCGGGGAGCTGTTTTTT CASSLAGGGTGELFF
13 TRBJ2-3 . TRBV10-3 . TGTGCCACGACCGGGGCCAGCACAGATACGCAGTATTTT CATTGASTDTQYF
16 TRBJ2-1 . TRBV5-1 TRBD2 TGCGCCAGCAGCCCACTCAATAGCGGGGGGGGCCATGAGCAGTTCTTC CASSPLNSGGGHEQFF
15 TRBJ2-5 . TRBV29-1 TRBD1 TGCAGCGTGACCCGGGACAGGGGGCTCCAAGAGACCCAGTACTTC CSVTRDRGLQETQYF
14 TRBJ1-1 . TRBV30 . TGTGCCTGGACCGGATGGAGCACTAACACTGAAGCTTTCTTT CAWTGWSTNTEAFF
14 TRBJ2-7 . TRBV19 . TGTGCCAGTAGTATCGTGGCAGGGGCGTACGAGCAGTACTTC CASSIVAGAYEQYF
13 TRBJ2-3 . TRBV11-3 TRBD1 TGTGCCAGCAGCTGGACAGGGGAAGATACGCAGTATTTT CASSWTGEDTQYF